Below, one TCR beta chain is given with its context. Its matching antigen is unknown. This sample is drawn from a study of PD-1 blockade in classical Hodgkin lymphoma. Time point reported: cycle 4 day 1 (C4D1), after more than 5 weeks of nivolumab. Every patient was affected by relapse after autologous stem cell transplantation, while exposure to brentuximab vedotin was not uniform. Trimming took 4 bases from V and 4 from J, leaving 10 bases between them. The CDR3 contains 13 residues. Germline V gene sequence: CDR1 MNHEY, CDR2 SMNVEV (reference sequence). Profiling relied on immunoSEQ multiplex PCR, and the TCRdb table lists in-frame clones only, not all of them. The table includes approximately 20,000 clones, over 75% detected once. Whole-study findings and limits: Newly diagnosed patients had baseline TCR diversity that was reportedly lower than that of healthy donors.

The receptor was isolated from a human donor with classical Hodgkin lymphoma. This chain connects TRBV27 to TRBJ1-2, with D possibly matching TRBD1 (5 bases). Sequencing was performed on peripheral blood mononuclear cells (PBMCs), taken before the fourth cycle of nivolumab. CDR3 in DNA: TGTGCCAGCAGTTCCAGGGAGCTCTATGGCTACACCTTC. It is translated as CASSSRELYGYTF.